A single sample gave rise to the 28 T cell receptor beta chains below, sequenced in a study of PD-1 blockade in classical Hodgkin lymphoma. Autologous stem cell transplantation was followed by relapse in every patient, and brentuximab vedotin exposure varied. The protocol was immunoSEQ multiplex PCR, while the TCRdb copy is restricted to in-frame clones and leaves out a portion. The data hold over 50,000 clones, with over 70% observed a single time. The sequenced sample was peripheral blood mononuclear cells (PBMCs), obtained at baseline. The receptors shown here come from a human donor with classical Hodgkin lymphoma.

The CDR3 region is CASSLGSDGEAFF. Written as DNA, the CDR3 is TGTGCCAGCAGCCTAGGGAGCGATGGTGAAGCTTTCTTT. The rearrangement uses TRBV11-3 and TRBJ1-1, with D unclear. Germline assignment: CDR1 SGHNT and CDR2 YENEEA. The CDR3 has 13 amino acids. Trimming removed 5 bases from V and 7 bases from J, with 14 bases in between.

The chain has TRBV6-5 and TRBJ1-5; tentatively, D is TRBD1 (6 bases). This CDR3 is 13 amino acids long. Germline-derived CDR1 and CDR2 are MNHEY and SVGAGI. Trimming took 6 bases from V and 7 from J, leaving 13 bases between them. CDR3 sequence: CASSPTGRQPQHF. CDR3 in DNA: TGTGCCAGCAGCCCTACAGGGAGGCAGCCCCAGCATTTT.

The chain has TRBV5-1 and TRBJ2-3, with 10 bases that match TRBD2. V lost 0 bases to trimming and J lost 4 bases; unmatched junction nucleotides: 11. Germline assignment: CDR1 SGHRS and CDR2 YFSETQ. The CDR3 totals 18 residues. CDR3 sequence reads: CASSLGTSGGGSPDTQYF. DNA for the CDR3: TGCGCCAGCAGCTTGGGGACTAGCGGAGGTGGATCCCCAGATACGCAGTATTTT.

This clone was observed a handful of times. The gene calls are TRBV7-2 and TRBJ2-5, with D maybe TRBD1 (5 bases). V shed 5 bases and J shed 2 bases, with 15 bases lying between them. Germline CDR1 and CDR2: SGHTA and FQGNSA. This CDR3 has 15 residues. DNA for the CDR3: TGTGCCAGCAGCCGCCCGGTGGGGCCTCAAGAGACCCAGTACTTC. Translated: CASSRPVGPQETQYF.

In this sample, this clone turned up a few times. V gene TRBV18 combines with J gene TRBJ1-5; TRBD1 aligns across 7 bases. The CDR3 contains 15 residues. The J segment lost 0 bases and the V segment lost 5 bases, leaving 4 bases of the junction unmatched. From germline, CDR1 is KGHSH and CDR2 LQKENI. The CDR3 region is CASSTGTASNQPQHF. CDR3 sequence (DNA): TGTGCCAGCTCAACCGGGACAGCTAGCAATCAGCCCCAGCATTTT.

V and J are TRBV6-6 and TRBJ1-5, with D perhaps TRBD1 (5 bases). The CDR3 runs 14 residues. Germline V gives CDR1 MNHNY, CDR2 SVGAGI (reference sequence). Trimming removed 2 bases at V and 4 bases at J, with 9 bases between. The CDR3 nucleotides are TGTGCCAGCAGTTACGGGGCTGGAAATCAGCCCCAGCATTTT. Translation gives CASSYGAGNQPQHF.

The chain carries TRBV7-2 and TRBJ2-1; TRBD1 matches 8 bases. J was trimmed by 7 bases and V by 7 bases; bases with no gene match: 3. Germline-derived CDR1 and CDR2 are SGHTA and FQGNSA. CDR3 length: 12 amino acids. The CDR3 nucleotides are TGTGCCAGCACCAACAGGGGGAATGAGCAGTTCTTC. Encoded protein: CASTNRGNEQFF.

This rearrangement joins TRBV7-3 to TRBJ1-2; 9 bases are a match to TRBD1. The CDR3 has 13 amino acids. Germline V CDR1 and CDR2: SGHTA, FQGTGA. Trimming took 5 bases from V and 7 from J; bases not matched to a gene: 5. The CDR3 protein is CASSADRGFGYTF. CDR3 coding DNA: TGTGCCAGCAGCGCCGACAGGGGGTTTGGCTACACCTTC. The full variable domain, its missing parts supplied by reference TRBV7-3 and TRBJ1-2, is GAGVSQTPSNKVTEKGKYVELRCDPISGHTALYWYRQSLGQGPEFLIYFQGTGAADDSGLPNDRFFAVRPEGSVSTLKIQRTERGDSAVYLCASSADRGFGYTFGSGTRLTVV.

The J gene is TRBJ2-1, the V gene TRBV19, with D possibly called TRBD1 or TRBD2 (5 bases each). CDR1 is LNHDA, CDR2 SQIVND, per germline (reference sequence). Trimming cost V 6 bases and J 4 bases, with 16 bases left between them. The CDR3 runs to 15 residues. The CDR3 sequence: CASRRTGTGYNEQFF. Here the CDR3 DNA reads TGTGCCAGTAGGAGAACCGGGACGGGATACAATGAGCAGTTCTTC.

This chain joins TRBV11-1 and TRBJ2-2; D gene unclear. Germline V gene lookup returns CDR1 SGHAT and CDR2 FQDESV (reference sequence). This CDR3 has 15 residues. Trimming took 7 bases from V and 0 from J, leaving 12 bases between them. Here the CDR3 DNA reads TGTGCCAGCACAGGAGACCCTTCGAACACCGGGGAGCTGTTTTTT. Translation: CASTGDPSNTGELFF.

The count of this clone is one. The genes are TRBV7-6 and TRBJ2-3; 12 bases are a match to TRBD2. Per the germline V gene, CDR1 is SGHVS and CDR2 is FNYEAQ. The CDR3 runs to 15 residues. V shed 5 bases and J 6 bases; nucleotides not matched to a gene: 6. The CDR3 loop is CASSLLAGGPDTQYF. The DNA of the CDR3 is TGTGCCAGCAGCCTCCTAGCGGGAGGGCCGGATACGCAGTATTTT.

CDR3 region: CASSGGLAGSSYEQYF. CDR3 DNA sequence: TGTGCCAGCAGCGGGGGACTAGCGGGAAGCTCCTACGAGCAGTACTTC. The J gene is TRBJ2-7, the V gene TRBV5-4; 13 positions agree with TRBD2. CDR1 and CDR2 from the germline V gene are SGHNT and YYREEE (reference sequence). The ends lost 4 bases at V and 0 bases at J; junction bases unmatched: 4. The CDR3 is 16 residues long.

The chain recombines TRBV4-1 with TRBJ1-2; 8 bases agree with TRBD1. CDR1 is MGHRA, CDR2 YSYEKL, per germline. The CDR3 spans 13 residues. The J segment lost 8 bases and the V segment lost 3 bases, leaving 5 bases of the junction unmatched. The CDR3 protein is CASSHGTGWGYTF. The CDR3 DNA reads TGCGCCAGCAGCCACGGGACAGGTTGGGGCTACACCTTC.

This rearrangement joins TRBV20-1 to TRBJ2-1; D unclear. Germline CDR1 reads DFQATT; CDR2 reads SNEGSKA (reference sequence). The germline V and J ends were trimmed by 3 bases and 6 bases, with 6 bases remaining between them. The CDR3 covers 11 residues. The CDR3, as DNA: TGCAGTGCTAGGACCCTCAATGAGCAGTTCTTC. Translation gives CSARTLNEQFF.

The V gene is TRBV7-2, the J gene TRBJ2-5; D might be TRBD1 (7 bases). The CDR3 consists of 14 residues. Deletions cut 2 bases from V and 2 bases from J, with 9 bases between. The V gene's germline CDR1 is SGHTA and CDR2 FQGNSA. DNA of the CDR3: TGTGCCAGCAGCTTACAGGGGGGACAAGAGACCCAGTACTTC. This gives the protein CASSLQGGQETQYF.

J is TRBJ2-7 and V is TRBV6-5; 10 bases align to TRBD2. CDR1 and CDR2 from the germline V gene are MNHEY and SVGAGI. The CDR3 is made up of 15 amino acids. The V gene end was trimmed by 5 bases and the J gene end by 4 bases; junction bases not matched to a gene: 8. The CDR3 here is CASSQEAGGPYEQYF. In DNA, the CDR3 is TGTGCCAGCAGTCAAGAAGCGGGAGGGCCGTACGAGCAGTACTTC.

In DNA form, the CDR3 reads TGTGCCAGCAGGGGGCGGGTTTTTAAGCGGGAGGTTGCCAATGAGCAGTTCTTC. This gives the protein CASRGRVFKREVANEQFF. The rearrangement joins TRBV2 to TRBJ2-1, with 9 bases aligning to TRBD2. Trimming at V came to 6 bases and at J to 6 bases, leaving 18 bases not matched to a gene. Germline V lookup: CDR1 SNHLY, CDR2 FYNNEI. This CDR3 comprises 18 residues.

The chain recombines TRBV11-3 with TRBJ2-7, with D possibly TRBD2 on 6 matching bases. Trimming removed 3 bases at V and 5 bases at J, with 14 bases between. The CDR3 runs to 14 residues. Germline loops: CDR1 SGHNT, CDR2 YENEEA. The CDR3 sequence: CASSLGSSAHEQYF. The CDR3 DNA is TGTGCCAGCAGCTTGGGATCTAGCGCCCACGAGCAGTACTTC.

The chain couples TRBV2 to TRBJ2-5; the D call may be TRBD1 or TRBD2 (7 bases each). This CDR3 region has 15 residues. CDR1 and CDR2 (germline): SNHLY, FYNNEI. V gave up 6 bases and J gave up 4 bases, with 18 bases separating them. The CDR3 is CASSLPQGGRETQYF. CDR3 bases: TGTGCCAGCAGCCTACCGCAGGGGGGGAGAGAGACCCAGTACTTC. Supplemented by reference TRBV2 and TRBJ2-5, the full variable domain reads EPEVTQTPSHQVTQMGQEVILRCVPISNHLYFYWYRQILGQKVEFLVSFYNNEISEKSEIFDDQFSVERPDGSNFTLKIRSTKLEDSAMYFCASSLPQGGRETQYFGPGTRLLVL.

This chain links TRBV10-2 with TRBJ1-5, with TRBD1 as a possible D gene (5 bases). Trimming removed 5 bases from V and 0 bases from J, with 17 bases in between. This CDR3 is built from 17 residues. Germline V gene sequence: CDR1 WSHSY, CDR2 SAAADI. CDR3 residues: CASSWGVGDYSNQPQHF. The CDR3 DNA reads TGCGCCAGCAGTTGGGGGGTCGGGGACTATAGCAATCAGCCCCAGCATTTT.

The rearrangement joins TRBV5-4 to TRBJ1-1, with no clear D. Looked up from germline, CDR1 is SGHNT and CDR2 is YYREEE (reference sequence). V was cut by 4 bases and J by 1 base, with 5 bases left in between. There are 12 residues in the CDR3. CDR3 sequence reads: CASSVQNTEAFF. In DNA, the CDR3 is TGTGCCAGCAGCGTTCAGAACACTGAAGCTTTCTTT.

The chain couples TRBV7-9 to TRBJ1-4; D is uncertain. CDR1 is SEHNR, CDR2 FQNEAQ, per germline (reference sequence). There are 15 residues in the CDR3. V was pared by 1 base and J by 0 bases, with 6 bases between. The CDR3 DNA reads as TGTGCCAGCAGCTTAGGGAGTGCAACTAATGAAAAACTGTTTTTT. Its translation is CASSLGSATNEKLFF.

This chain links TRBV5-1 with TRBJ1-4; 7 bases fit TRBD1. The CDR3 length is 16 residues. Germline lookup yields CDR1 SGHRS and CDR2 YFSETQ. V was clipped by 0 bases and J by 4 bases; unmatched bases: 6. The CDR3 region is CASSLGGGQGNEKLFF. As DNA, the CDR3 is TGCGCCAGCAGCTTGGGAGGGGGCCAGGGTAATGAAAAACTGTTTTTT.

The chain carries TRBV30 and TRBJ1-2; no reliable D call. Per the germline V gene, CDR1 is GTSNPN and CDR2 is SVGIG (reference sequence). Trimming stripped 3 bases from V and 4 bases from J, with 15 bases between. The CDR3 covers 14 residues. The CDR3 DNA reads TGTGCCTGGAGCCTAGGGCACCAAATCTATGGCTACACCTTC. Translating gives CAWSLGHQIYGYTF.

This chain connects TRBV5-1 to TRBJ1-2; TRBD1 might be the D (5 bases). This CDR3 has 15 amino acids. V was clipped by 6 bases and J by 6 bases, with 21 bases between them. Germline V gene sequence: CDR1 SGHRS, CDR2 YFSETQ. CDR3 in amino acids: CASKGEVYAGNGYTF. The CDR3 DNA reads TGCGCCAGCAAAGGGGAAGTGTACGCTGGGAATGGCTACACCTTC.

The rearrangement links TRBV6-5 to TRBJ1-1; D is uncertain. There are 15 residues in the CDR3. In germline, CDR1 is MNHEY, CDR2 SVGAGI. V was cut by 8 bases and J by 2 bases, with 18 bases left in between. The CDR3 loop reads CASRSLSGLNTEAFF. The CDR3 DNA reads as TGTGCCAGCCGCTCCTTGTCAGGTCTAAACACTGAAGCTTTCTTT.

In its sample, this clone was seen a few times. The CDR3 nucleotides read TGTGCCAGTTTTGGTCAGGGATGGAAAGCTTTCTTT. It translates to CASFGQGWKAFF. The chain has TRBV19 and TRBJ1-1; TRBD1 is a possible D gene (5 bases). Trimming pared 8 bases from V and 9 bases from J, leaving 16 bases between. This CDR3 has 12 residues. The germline CDR1 and CDR2 sequences are LNHDA and SQIVND (reference sequence). The variable domain in full, with the rest retrieved from reference TRBV19 and TRBJ1-1, is DGGITQSPKYLFRKEGQNVTLSCEQNLNHDAMYWYRQDPGQGLRLIYYSQIVNDFQKGDIAEGYSVSREKKESFPLTVTSAQKNPTAFYLCASFGQGWKAFFGQGTRLTVV.

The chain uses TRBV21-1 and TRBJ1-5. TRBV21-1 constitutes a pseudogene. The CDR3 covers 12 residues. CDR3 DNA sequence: TGTGCCAGCAGCAAGACGAATCAGCCCCAGCATTTT. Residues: CASSKTNQPQHF.